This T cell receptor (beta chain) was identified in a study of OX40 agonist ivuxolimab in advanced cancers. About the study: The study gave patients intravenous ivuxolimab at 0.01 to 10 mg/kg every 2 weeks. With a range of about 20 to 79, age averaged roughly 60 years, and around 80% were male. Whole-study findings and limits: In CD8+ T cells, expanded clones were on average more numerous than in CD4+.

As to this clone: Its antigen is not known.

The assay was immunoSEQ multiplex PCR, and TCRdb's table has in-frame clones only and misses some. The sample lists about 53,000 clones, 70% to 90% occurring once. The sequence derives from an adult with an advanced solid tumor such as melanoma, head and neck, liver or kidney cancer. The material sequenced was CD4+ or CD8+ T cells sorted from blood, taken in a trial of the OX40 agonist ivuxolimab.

The CDR3 loop reads CASRGDRNYGYTF. For the CDR3, the DNA is TGTGCCAGCCGAGGGGACAGGAACTATGGCTACACCTTC. The V gene is TRBV2, the J gene TRBJ1-2, with 8 bases identical to TRBD1. V shed 8 bases, J shed 2 bases, and the junction held 4 bases outside the gene matches. This CDR3 comprises 13 residues. Germline CDR1 reads SNHLY; CDR2 reads FYNNEI. The whole variable domain, remainder taken from reference TRBV2 and TRBJ1-2, is EPEVTQTPSHQVTQMGQEVILRCVPISNHLYFYWYRQILGQKVEFLVSFYNNEISEKSEIFDDQFSVERPDGSNFTLKIRSTKLEDSAMYFCASRGDRNYGYTFGSGTRLTVV.